These 11 T cell receptor beta chains were sequenced from one sample in a study of shared clonotypes between healthy human individuals. Here immunoSEQ multiplex PCR was the method, and the copy in TCRdb shows in-frame clones only, minus some. The sample yields 2 million to 2.5 million clones, more than 85% seen once. Sequenced material: naive CD4+ T cells from PBMCs. Described subset: CD45RA+ positively selected. The receptors here all came from a man between 18 and 35 years old in good health. Some clones in this sample may be carry-over from other donors' samples.

This chain links TRBV27 with TRBJ2-1; tentative D call: TRBD2 (6 bases). V lost 5 bases to trimming and J lost 5 bases, with 16 bases between them. In germline, CDR1 is MNHEY, CDR2 SMNVEV (reference sequence). The CDR3 consists of 15 residues. Here the CDR3 DNA reads TGTGCCAGCAGTGTAGATTGGCGGGGTAACAATGAGCAGTTCTTC. It codes for CASSVDWRGNNEQFF.

The J gene is TRBJ2-1, the V gene TRBV28; TRBD2 aligns across 15 bases. Germline-derived CDR1 and CDR2 are MDHEN and SYDVKM. This CDR3 is 16 amino acids long. Germline trimming cut 5 bases from V and 9 bases from J; bases unmatched to any gene: 8. The CDR3 is CASSPRAGLAGGEQFF. The CDR3 bases are TGTGCCAGCAGTCCCCGGGCGGGACTAGCGGGAGGTGAGCAGTTCTTC.

CDR3 sequence: CASSLGRERNEKLFF. The CDR3 coding sequence is TGTGCCAGCAGCTTGGGCCGGGAACGGAATGAAAAACTGTTTTTT. The J gene is TRBJ1-4, the V gene TRBV5-6; no clear D gene. The CDR3 runs to 15 residues. Trimming pared 0 bases from V and 5 bases from J, leaving 11 bases between. The germline V gene has CDR1 SGHDT and CDR2 YYEEEE. Variable domain in full (rest from reference TRBV5-6 and TRBJ1-4): DAGVTQSPTHLIKTRGQQVTLRCSPKSGHDTVSWYQQALGQGPQFIFQYYEEEERQRGNFPDRFSGHQFPNYSSELNVNALLLGDSALYLCASSLGRERNEKLFFGSGTQLSVL.

The V call is TRBV7-8, the J call TRBJ1-5; 8 bases are a match to TRBD1. V shed 5 bases and J 7 bases; nucleotides not matched to a gene: 4. The CDR3 has 13 residues. Germline CDR1 reads SGHVS; CDR2 reads FQNEAQ. This CDR3 is CASSLQGDQPQHF. The DNA for the CDR3 is TGTGCCAGCAGCCTACAGGGGGACCAGCCCCAGCATTTT.

This clone was detected only once. The chain recombines TRBV12-5 with TRBJ1-4, with D possibly being TRBD1 (6 bases). The germline gives CDR1 LGHNT, CDR2 FRNRAP. CDR3 size: 15 residues. Trimming pared 4 bases from V and 8 bases from J, leaving 17 bases between. CDR3 DNA sequence: TGTGCTAGTGGTTCCTACAGGGAGGGGAAAGAAAAACTGTTTTTT. This encodes CASGSYREGKEKLFF.

This chain joins TRBV10-1 and TRBJ2-7; D possibly corresponds to TRBD1 (6 bases). The germline V gene has CDR1 WNHNN and CDR2 SYGVQD (reference sequence). CDR3 length: 14 residues. The V end lost 5 bases, the J end lost 0 bases, and 11 bases lay between the germline ends. This chain's CDR3 is CASSRSDSSYEQYF. DNA of the CDR3: TGCGCCAGCAGTCGTTCGGACAGCTCCTACGAGCAGTACTTC.

The rearrangement links TRBV6-5 to TRBJ2-1, with 7 bases lining up with TRBD1. Trimming took 2 bases from V and 2 from J; bases not matched to a gene: 3. The CDR3 contains 15 residues. CDR1 MNHEY and CDR2 SVGAGI come from the germline V gene. The CDR3 DNA reads TGTGCCAGCAGTTACCGGGACAGTCCCTACAATGAGCAGTTCTTC. It specifies CASSYRDSPYNEQFF.

The rearrangement links TRBV18 to TRBJ1-5; D gene unclear. The CDR3 is made up of 12 amino acids. The germline V gene has CDR1 KGHSH and CDR2 LQKENI. V was trimmed by 3 bases and J by 9 bases, leaving 9 bases between them. The CDR3 coding sequence is TGTGCCAGCTCACCCCGGGAGGGGCCCCAGCATTTT. Protein product: CASSPREGPQHF.

This clone has only one observation. The V call is TRBV12-2, the J call TRBJ2-5; the D segment call TRBD2 is taken from the table without a DNA check. TRBV12-2 represents a pseudogene. The CDR3 runs 15 residues. This CDR3 is CASRLYPSGSGTQYF. CDR3 DNA sequence: TGTGCAAGTCGCCTGTACCCTAGCGGGAGTGGGACCCAGTACTTC.

This clone has just one count. The J gene is TRBJ1-2, the V gene TRBV19, with D maybe TRBD1 (5 bases). The CDR3 totals 13 residues. Trimming stripped 3 bases from V and 6 bases from J, with 11 bases between. The germline CDR1 and CDR2 sequences are LNHDA and SQIVND (reference sequence). CDR3 sequence: CASSITGFNGYTF. As DNA, the CDR3 is TGTGCCAGTAGTATTACAGGATTTAATGGCTACACCTTC.

The chain carries TRBV5-6 and TRBJ2-5; D is perhaps TRBD1 (6 bases). CDR1 is SGHDT and CDR2 is YYEEEE in the germline V gene. The CDR3 has 13 amino acids. The CDR3 bases are TGTGCAGGCCCAGGGGTGTTCCAAGAGACCCAGTACTTC. Encoded protein: CAGPGVFQETQYF.